The clone carrying this T cell receptor beta chain has only a few counts. As yet, its antigen is unknown. The sample is drawn from a study of response to subunit inactivated influenza vaccine. Germline V lookup: CDR1 SGHRS, CDR2 YFSETQ. This CDR3 is 14 amino acids long. V was pared by 2 bases and J by 5 bases, with 13 bases between. Overall study results and limits: The authors proposed limited new T cell recruitment per seasonal influenza vaccination.

TCRdb itself ran the RT-PCR reads through MiXCR, one entry per CDR3 protein. This table holds roughly 500,000 distinct CDR3 sequences, over 25% found once. V and J are TRBV5-1 and TRBJ1-2; D is uncertain. The input for sequencing was CD4+ T cells sorted from PBMCs, taken 4 to 6 days after vaccination. This receptor was taken from a man in his forties or fifties who received an inactivated influenza vaccine. The CDR3 sequence is CASSFNGEGYGYTF. CDR3 nucleotides: TGCGCCAGCAGCTTTAACGGCGAGGGTTATGGCTACACCTTC.